The entry that follows covers one T cell receptor beta chain sequence. Its antigen remains unidentified. No clone much larger than this one lies a single base away; base qualities are absent. The data derive from a study of blood T cell repertoires in COVID-19 (dated by TCRdb to 2018 to 2021). About the full investigation: Samples covering the acute and convalescent phases of COVID-19 were provided by collaborators in the United States, Italy and Spain. The prospective study material was composed of cDNA or gDNA derived from T cells, B-cell-depleted T cells, or PBMCs. Subjects who had been exposed to COVID-19, were actively infected with it, or had recovered from it provided the deeply sampled blood TCRbeta repertoires that made up the dataset. A freely available public database, intended as a resource for researchers studying the immune response to SARS-CoV-2, is where the repertoires were released. Samples came from the ongoing ImmuneRACE study (first 160 participants) plus 1,254 subjects from 6 global collaborators. The sample metadata nearly always contained a de-identified subject ID, COVID-19 status, age in years and sex. Where HLA class I and class II types were available, the types were taken from metadata supplied by the sample provider, not from assay-based typing. The investigation overall reported the following: The amount of clinical and demographic metadata varied by source and participant and was provided uncurated.

V is clipped by 3 bases and J by 6 bases, and the sequence between their germline boundaries is 3 bases long. The germline V gene sets CDR1 to SGDLS and CDR2 to YYNGEE. Including the terminal cysteine and phenylalanine, the CDR3 comprises 10 residues. Kept here is only the CDR3 DNA, which spans 30 bases and is read in frame from base 1. In Seattle, one collaborating source enrolled patients while the infection was active and tracked those patients longitudinally over the course of disease. Collaborating institutions collected whole blood in K2EDTA tubes following their own protocols. Collaborator samples were shipped for TCRbeta analysis as frozen whole blood, isolated PBMCs, or DNA extracted from either sample type. TCRbeta CDR3 regions were amplified from genomic DNA using the immunoSEQ Assay, a bias-controlled multiplex PCR. Per the authors' processing: The number of nucleated cells in each sample was estimated from the amplification of reference gene primers within the assay. To quantify the absolute abundance of each unique TCRbeta CDR3 rearrangement, sequence reads were collapsed and filtered. Productive Simpson clonality was computed per sample as the square root of Simpson's diversity index over productive rearrangements. The clones in this table, taken by TCRdb from immuneACCESS, are in-frame only. Not every clone is retained; where verified, under half of the shortfall comes from an unresolved V gene, and the cause of the rest is unknown. That table supplies the V and J calls and clone size; D and trimming were determined from the DNA. The sample records fewer than 700,000 clones, around nine tenths of which are singletons. The ten largest make up 7.8% of the sample.

The sample taken for sequencing was peripheral blood. The rearrangement joined TRBV9 to TRBJ1-2; the D gene assignment is ambiguous. The source of this sequence is a woman aged 50 to 60 with COVID-19, enrolled during active disease. The DNA sequence reads TGTGCCAGCAGCGGGCATGGCTACACCTTC. The encoded protein is CASSGHGYTF.